Presented here are 13 T cell receptor beta chains from one specimen sequenced in a study of T cells in Graves' hyperthyroidism and ophthalmopathy (dated by TCRdb to the late 2010s). Preparation of the library involved multiplex PCR. Sequencing was performed on an Illumina HiSeq 2000. TCR beta CDR3 regions were amplified from RNA transcripts. The first round of RT-PCR for the TCR CDR3 was performed with the HTBI primer set and the Qiagen OneStep RT-PCR kit. Using fastp trimming at Q25 and MiXCR clonotype assembly, TCRdb reanalyzed the public sequencing data and kept in-frame beta chains. One record per CDR3 amino acid sequence lists the most common genes and DNA. Across this sample there are 550,000 to 600,000 distinct CDR3 sequences, with about half seen only once. The ten largest account for under 20% of the sample. Specimen: peripheral blood or thyroid tissue (not recorded which). These receptors came from an adult woman with Graves' disease, either hyperthyroidism or ophthalmopathy (not recorded which).

This chain joins TRBV7-3 and TRBJ2-7; 9 bases are shared with TRBD1. This CDR3 is built from 16 residues. V was pared by 4 bases and J by 3 bases, with 10 bases of the junction left unmatched. Germline V gene data show CDR1 as SGHTA and CDR2 as FQGTGA. The CDR3 region is CASSSGQGHGGYEQYF. CDR3 nucleotide sequence: TGTGCCAGCAGCTCGGGACAGGGTCATGGGGGCTACGAGCAGTACTTC.

This sequence joins TRBV7-2 and TRBJ2-7, with D possibly called TRBD1 or TRBD2 (6 bases each). CDR3 length: 16 amino acids. The germline CDR1 and CDR2 sequences are SGHTA and FQGNSA. Trimming removed 6 bases at V and 3 bases at J, with 21 bases between. The CDR3 region is CASRPGATSLLYEQYF. The CDR3 DNA follows: TGTGCCAGCAGGCCGGGGGCGACAAGTCTACTCTACGAGCAGTACTTC.

There are a few counts of this clonotype. The chain employs TRBV15 and TRBJ2-6; D possibly matches TRBD1 or TRBD2 (5 bases each). V was cut by 0 bases and J by 14 bases, with 17 bases left in between. The germline CDR1 and CDR2 sequences are LNHNV and YYDKDF (reference sequence). CDR3 length: 15 residues. The CDR3 coding sequence is TGTGCCACCAGCAGAGAAGCGGCAGGGCAAAGGTTCCTGACTTTC. It yields the protein CATSREAAGQRFLTF.

This clonotype was picked up many times. The chain recombines TRBV29-1 with TRBJ2-2; 10 positions agree with TRBD2. The V gene's germline CDR1 is SQVTM and CDR2 ANQGSEA. This CDR3 is built from 14 residues. After removal of 5 bases from V and 6 bases from J, the junction contained 6 bases not matched to a gene. The CDR3 protein is CSVTGTSVPGELFF. DNA of the CDR3: TGCAGCGTTACCGGGACTAGCGTACCCGGGGAGCTGTTTTTT.

At least ten counts were recorded for this clonotype. The genes are TRBV12-3 or TRBV12-4 and TRBJ1-1; no firm D call. V was clipped by 5 bases and J by 1 base, with 8 bases between them. The CDR3 is made up of 13 amino acids. The CDR3 DNA sequence: TGTGCCAGCAGTGATTTTGGGAACACTGAAGCTTTCTTT. This translates into CASSDFGNTEAFF.

This clonotype was counted ten times or more. The chain uses TRBV20-1 and TRBJ2-7, with TRBD1 matching over 7 bases. Trimming at V came to 1 base and at J to 0 bases, leaving 6 bases not matched to a gene. CDR1 is DFQATT, CDR2 SNEGSKA, per germline (reference sequence). The CDR3 runs to 15 residues. The CDR3 reads CSARGGDSYSYEQYF. The DNA of the CDR3 is TGCAGTGCTAGAGGTGGGGACAGCTACTCCTACGAGCAGTACTTC.

This clonotype was found a few times. A read error is possible here, since a much larger clone lies one base away. V usage is TRBV2 and J usage is TRBJ2-5; D is tentatively TRBD1 or TRBD2 (6 bases each). From germline, CDR1 is SNHLY and CDR2 FYNNEI. The CDR3 loop spans 13 amino acids. The CDR3 here is CASIRGPQEAQYF. The CDR3 nucleotides are TGTGCCAGCATTCGGGGGCCCCAAGAGGCCCAGTACTTC.

The gene calls are TRBV29-1 and TRBJ2-2; D is uncertain. V dropped 4 bases and J dropped 0 bases, with 6 bases sitting between them. Germline CDR1 and CDR2: SQVTM and ANQGSEA. The CDR3 is made up of 13 amino acids. For the CDR3, the DNA is TGCAGCGTTGGCCTCTCGAACACCGGGGAGCTGTTTTTT. Protein product: CSVGLSNTGELFF.

In its sample, this clonotype was seen many times. CDR3 residues: CASSLRAAGTGELFF. The CDR3 DNA is TGTGCCAGCAGCTTAAGGGCTGCGGGGACCGGGGAGCTGTTTTTT. The chain combines TRBV7-3 with TRBJ2-2, with D perhaps matching TRBD2 (6 bases). V was trimmed by 1 base and J by 5 bases, leaving 11 bases between them. The CDR3 covers 15 residues. CDR1 and CDR2 (germline): SGHTA, FQGTGA. The whole variable domain, filled in from reference TRBV7-3 and TRBJ2-2, reads GAGVSQTPSNKVTEKGKYVELRCDPISGHTALYWYRQSLGQGPEFLIYFQGTGAADDSGLPNDRFFAVRPEGSVSTLKIQRTERGDSAVYLCASSLRAAGTGELFFGEGSRLTVL.

V gene TRBV24-1 combines with J gene TRBJ2-5, with 10 bases identical to TRBD1. The CDR3 has 13 residues. V was clipped by 7 bases and J by 3 bases; unmatched bases: 1. Germline CDR1 reads KGHDR; CDR2 reads SFDVKD. CDR3 sequence (DNA): TGTGCCACCAGAGGGACAGGGGAAGAGACCCAGTACTTC. Translating gives CATRGTGEETQYF.

This clonotype was found many times. This chain joins TRBV10-3 and TRBJ2-7, with 7 bases matching TRBD2. Per the germline V gene, CDR1 is ENHRY and CDR2 is SYGVKD. The CDR3 runs 14 residues. Trimming took 3 bases from V and 3 from J; bases not matched to a gene: 5. Here the CDR3 DNA reads TGTGCCATCAGTGAAGGCGGGACTAACTACGAGCAGTACTTC. Its protein product is CAISEGGTNYEQYF.

The chain joins TRBV13 to TRBJ1-1, with unresolved D. The V gene's germline CDR1 is PRHDT and CDR2 FYEKMQ (reference sequence). The CDR3 extends over 17 amino acids. V lost 1 base, J lost 3 bases, and 18 bases lay in between. DNA of the CDR3: TGTGCCAGCAGCTTAGTACTCGAGAGGGTTGGTGACACTGAAGCTTTCTTT. Its protein product is CASSLVLERVGDTEAFF.

This clonotype was seen at least ten times. CDR3 bases: TGCAGTGCTACAAGCGGGAGCTCCTACGAGCAGTACTTC. Translation: CSATSGSSYEQYF. V is TRBV20-1 and J is TRBJ2-7, with 8 bases matching TRBD2. V gave up 4 bases and J gave up 0 bases; unmatched junction bases: 2. The length of the CDR3 is 13 residues. Germline V gene lookup returns CDR1 DFQATT and CDR2 SNEGSKA (reference sequence).